The 16 T cell receptor beta chains in this list originate from one sample, sequenced in a study of shared clonotypes between healthy human individuals. The repertoire was sequenced with immunoSEQ multiplex PCR; TCRdb's copy has only in-frame clones and lacks some. The table has roughly 490,000 clones, around 80% seen once; the top ten hold 10% to 15%. The sequencing input was PBMCs. The source of these receptors is a woman in her forties in good health. Some clones in this sample may be carry-over from other donors' samples.

The V and J genes are TRBV5-8 and TRBJ2-7; TRBD1 matches at 7 bases. Germline CDR1 and CDR2: SGHTS and YDEGEE. This CDR3 contains 14 residues. J was trimmed by 2 bases and V by 1 base; bases with no gene match: 3. DNA of the CDR3: TGTGCCAGCAGCTTGAGGGGGCGTCCCTACGAGCAGTACTTC. This translates into CASSLRGRPYEQYF.

The chain carries TRBV27 and TRBJ1-2, with 7 bases lining up with TRBD1. Unmatched junction bases numbered 7, after V lost 6 bases and J lost 6 bases. The length of the CDR3 is 13 residues. CDR1 is MNHEY and CDR2 is SMNVEV in the germline V gene (reference sequence). CDR3 loop: CASRGRGVHGYTF. CDR3 nucleotide sequence: TGTGCCAGCAGGGGCAGGGGGGTACATGGCTACACCTTC.

The V gene is TRBV7-2, the J gene TRBJ1-3; TRBD1 agrees at 7 bases. The CDR3 consists of 14 residues. Trimming cost V 5 bases and J 1 base; bases outside gene matches: 2. Per germline, CDR1 SGHTA and CDR2 FQGNSA. CDR3 sequence (DNA): TGTGCCAGCAGCGAACAGGGGTCTGGAAACACCATATATTTT. This translates into CASSEQGSGNTIYF.

The chain has TRBV6-5 and TRBJ1-1; TRBD1 matches at 7 bases. With V trimmed by 5 bases and J by 4 bases, 10 bases remained unmatched. The CDR3 sequence is 15 residues long. CDR1 is MNHEY, CDR2 SVGAGI, per germline. The CDR3 region is CASSPDGQGGTEAFF. CDR3 nucleotides: TGTGCCAGCAGTCCTGATGGCCAGGGGGGCACTGAAGCTTTCTTT.

The chain uses TRBV21-1 and TRBJ2-7. TRBV21-1 is termed a pseudogene. The CDR3 spans 16 residues. CDR3 amino acids: CASSKVKKGTPYEQYF. CDR3 DNA sequence: TGTGCCAGCAGCAAAGTAAAGAAGGGAACTCCCTACGAGCAGTACTTC.

V gene TRBV28 combines with J gene TRBJ2-2; 8 bases match TRBD1. V shed 8 bases and J 4 bases; nucleotides not matched to a gene: 18. The CDR3 spans 18 residues. Looked up from germline, CDR1 is MDHEN and CDR2 is SYDVKM. CDR3 protein: CASARDRFFVPPTGELFF. The CDR3 DNA is TGTGCCAGCGCCCGGGACAGGTTTTTTGTCCCACCCACCGGGGAGCTGTTTTTT.

The V call is TRBV5-6, the J call TRBJ2-7; D remains unclear. Trimming cost V 2 bases and J 6 bases, with 12 bases left between them. Germline CDR1 and CDR2: SGHDT and YYEEEE. The CDR3 consists of 13 residues. The CDR3 reads CASSFGIRAEQYF. CDR3 sequence (DNA): TGTGCCAGCAGCTTCGGCATCCGGGCCGAGCAGTACTTC.

In DNA, the CDR3 is TGTGCCAGCAGCGCCCCGGGCAAAGACTATGGCTACACCTTC. Protein sequence: CASSAPGKDYGYTF. The genes are TRBV9 and TRBJ1-2, with D hard to call. The CDR3 is 14 residues long. Between the trimmed V and J ends, which lost 3 bases and 3 bases, there was a span of 12 bases. CDR1 and CDR2 from the germline V gene are SGDLS and YYNGEE.

The chain has TRBV7-2 and TRBJ2-2; D may be TRBD1 (6 bases). Trimming took 1 base from V and 2 from J, leaving 11 bases between them. This CDR3 comprises 16 residues. The germline gives CDR1 SGHTA, CDR2 FQGNSA. CDR3 bases: TGTGCCAGCAGCTTAGGCGCAGGGGTAAACACCGGGGAGCTGTTTTTT. Encoded protein: CASSLGAGVNTGELFF.

The genes are TRBV5-5 and TRBJ1-2; D ambiguous. Trimming removed 1 base from V and 6 bases from J, with 7 bases in between. CDR1 is SGHKS, CDR2 YYEKEE, per germline (reference sequence). CDR3 size: 12 residues. CDR3 loop: CASSLWQNGYTF. The CDR3 DNA reads TGTGCCAGCAGCTTGTGGCAGAATGGCTACACCTTC.

This clone appeared a single time. This chain joins TRBV23-1 and TRBJ1-5; D is possibly TRBD1 (6 bases). TRBV23-1 is labeled an ORF, and its function is uncertain. The CDR3 extends over 19 amino acids. V was cut by 2 bases and J by 0 bases, with 20 bases left in between. The CDR3 region is CASSQETGFVPISNQPQHF. The CDR3 DNA follows: TGCGCCAGCAGTCAAGAGACAGGTTTCGTCCCTATTAGCAATCAGCCCCAGCATTTT.

The chain uses TRBV13 and TRBJ2-4; D gene uncertain. Germline V CDR1 and CDR2: PRHDT, FYEKMQ (reference sequence). The CDR3 sequence is 12 residues long. The ends were cut back, 8 bases at V and 0 bases at J, with 5 bases in the middle. The CDR3: CASGIAKNIQYF. The CDR3, as DNA: TGTGCCAGCGGGATAGCCAAAAACATTCAGTACTTC.

The count of this clone is one. The CDR3 DNA is TGTGCCAGCAGCTTATTTAGACAGGCGGTCACCGGGGAGCTGTTTTTT. Its translation: CASSLFRQAVTGELFF. The J gene is TRBJ2-2, the V gene TRBV7-9, with a tentative D call TRBD1 (6 bases). In germline, CDR1 is SEHNR, CDR2 FQNEAQ (reference sequence). The CDR3 covers 16 residues. V lost 2 bases to trimming and J lost 4 bases, with 14 bases between them.

The chain carries TRBV6-5 and TRBJ1-3; 7 bases agree with TRBD1. Per the germline V gene, CDR1 is MNHEY and CDR2 is SVGAGI. With 6 bases clipped from V and 2 bases from J, the junction kept 7 bases outside the gene matches. The CDR3 covers 15 residues. CDR3 loop: CASSPRQGTGNTIYF. Here the CDR3 DNA reads TGTGCCAGCAGCCCCCGACAGGGAACTGGAAACACCATATATTTT.

The chain combines TRBV5-8 with TRBJ1-5; 7 bases line up with TRBD1. Trimming cost V 4 bases and J 4 bases; bases outside gene matches: 8. This CDR3 is built from 15 residues. The germline gives CDR1 SGHTS, CDR2 YDEGEE. As DNA, the CDR3 is TGTGCCAGCAGCCCGGGACAGAGAATAAATCAGCCCCAGCATTTT. It specifies CASSPGQRINQPQHF.

The V gene is TRBV27, the J gene TRBJ1-2, with a tentative D call TRBD1 (5 bases). Per the germline V gene, CDR1 is MNHEY and CDR2 is SMNVEV (reference sequence). The CDR3 loop spans 15 amino acids. The germline V and J ends were trimmed by 0 bases and 5 bases, with 13 bases remaining between them. CDR3 loop: CASSLSHGARYGYTF. The DNA of the CDR3 is TGTGCCAGCAGTTTATCCCACGGGGCGCGGTATGGCTACACCTTC.